This T cell receptor beta chain emerged from a study of neurological immune-mediated disorders. CDR3 length equals 14 residues. The germline gives CDR1 MNHNS, CDR2 SASEGT. Trimming pared 7 bases from V and 4 bases from J, leaving 13 bases between. This clonotype has at least ten counts. A 10-nucleotide random UMI tagged transcripts in template-switch 5'RACE cDNA synthesis. MiXCR, run by TCRdb on the 5' RACE reads, gives a single entry per CDR3 protein. The data contain about 66,000 distinct CDR3 sequences, around 3.1% of them singletons. This clonotype was obtained from a man aged 35-49 years with multiple sclerosis. V is TRBV6-1 and J is TRBJ2-2; no clear D. The sequenced sample was PBMCs. CDR3 sequence: CASIGSRSTGELFF. The CDR3 DNA sequence: TGTGCCAGCATAGGTTCCAGGAGCACCGGGGAGCTGTTTTTT.